This is a list of T cell receptor beta chains from one sample in a study of Graves' ophthalmopathy and Graves' hyperthyroidism. TCRdb analysed the multiplex PCR reads with MiXCR anew, one entry per CDR3 protein. The sample holds approximately 460,000 distinct CDR3 sequences, 14% seen once. What was sequenced was blood. Receptors were obtained from a woman in her thirties with Graves' ophthalmopathy. Each CDR3 is given with its conserved first and last residue. Each record gives: clone size, D gene, V gene, J gene, CDR3 protein, CDR3 DNA. A D gene is named only where the DNA matches it firmly. Clone size is shown for a subset of rows, as once, few, many or a class of expanded clone.

abundance: few
d_gene: .
v_gene: TRBV4-1
j_gene: TRBJ2-7
CDR3aa: CASSPEGVREQYF
CDR3nt: TGCGCCAGCAGCCCCGAGGGGGTTCGCGAGCAGTACTTC

abundance: many
d_gene: TRBD1
v_gene: TRBV12-3/TRBV12-4
j_gene: TRBJ2-4
CDR3aa: CASSPGQGNIQYF
CDR3nt: TGTGCCAGCAGTCCCGGACAGGGAAACATTCAGTACTTC

abundance: many
d_gene: .
v_gene: TRBV12-5
j_gene: TRBJ1-2
CDR3aa: CASGLWEAVPAEANYGYTF
CDR3nt: TGTGCTAGTGGTTTGTGGGAAGCGGTTCCTGCTGAAGCTAACTATGGCTACACCTTC

abundance: many
d_gene: TRBD2
v_gene: TRBV28
j_gene: TRBJ2-7
CDR3aa: CASSFGGRLYEQYF
CDR3nt: TGTGCCAGCAGTTTCGGCGGGAGGTTGTACGAGCAGTACTTC

abundance: many
d_gene: TRBD1
v_gene: TRBV5-1
j_gene: TRBJ1-4
CDR3aa: CASSTRQGPNEKLFF
CDR3nt: TGCGCCAGCAGCACCAGACAGGGACCTAATGAAAAACTGTTTTTT

abundance: many
d_gene: TRBD1
v_gene: TRBV6-5
j_gene: TRBJ1-5
CDR3aa: CASSSITGTVNQPQHF
CDR3nt: TGTGCCAGCAGTTCGATTACCGGGACAGTCAATCAGCCCCAGCATTTT

abundance: .
d_gene: .
v_gene: TRBV28
j_gene: TRBJ1-5
CDR3aa: CASRLSSNNQPQHF
CDR3nt: TGTGCCAGCAGGCTAAGTTCGAACAATCAGCCTCAGCATTTT

abundance: few
d_gene: TRBD1
v_gene: TRBV7-9
j_gene: TRBJ2-7
CDR3aa: CASGGTGGYSYEQYF
CDR3nt: TGTGCCAGCGGGGGGACAGGGGGCTATTCCTACGAGCAGTACTTC

abundance: many
d_gene: .
v_gene: TRBV3-1
j_gene: TRBJ2-5
CDR3aa: CASSQTGLAQETQYF
CDR3nt: TGTGCCAGCAGCCAAACAGGGTTAGCGCAAGAGACCCAGTACTTC

abundance: many
d_gene: .
v_gene: TRBV24-1
j_gene: TRBJ2-2
CDR3aa: CATSGARTTNTGELFF
CDR3nt: TGTGCCACCAGCGGAGCGAGGACAACGAACACCGGGGAGCTGTTTTTT

abundance: .
d_gene: .
v_gene: TRBV12-5
j_gene: TRBJ2-2
CDR3aa: CASGTGTPNTGELFF
CDR3nt: TGTGCTAGTGGTACCGGGACACCGAACACCGGGGAGCTGTTTTTT

abundance: .
d_gene: TRBD1
v_gene: TRBV4-1
j_gene: TRBJ1-2
CDR3aa: CASSQAPGTGPYYGYTF
CDR3nt: TGCGCCAGCAGCCAAGCCCCCGGGACAGGGCCCTACTATGGCTACACCTTC

abundance: many
d_gene: .
v_gene: TRBV20-1
j_gene: TRBJ1-5
CDR3aa: CSASWATGNQPQHF
CDR3nt: TGCAGTGCTAGCTGGGCGACGGGCAATCAGCCCCAGCATTTT

abundance: many
d_gene: TRBD1
v_gene: TRBV4-1
j_gene: TRBJ2-5
CDR3aa: CASSLPGQGMKTQYF
CDR3nt: TGCGCCAGCAGCCTTCCCGGACAGGGGATGAAGACCCAGTACTTC

abundance: .
d_gene: .
v_gene: TRBV6-5
j_gene: TRBJ2-7
CDR3aa: CASSYGTAYEQCF
CDR3nt: TGTGCCAGCAGTTACGGGACTGCGTACGAGCAGTGCTTC

abundance: many
d_gene: .
v_gene: TRBV29-1
j_gene: TRBJ1-1
CDR3aa: CSVEDGRDTEAFF
CDR3nt: TGCAGCGTTGAAGACGGCAGGGACACTGAAGCTTTCTTT

abundance: many
d_gene: TRBD1
v_gene: TRBV4-1
j_gene: TRBJ2-5
CDR3aa: CASSRGQGGRLAGHYQETQYF
CDR3nt: TGCGCCAGCAGCCGAGGACAGGGGGGAAGGCTAGCGGGTCACTACCAAGAGACCCAGTACTTC

abundance: .
d_gene: .
v_gene: TRBV2
j_gene: TRBJ1-2
CDR3aa: CASSEVAGRGYTF
CDR3nt: TGTGCCAGCAGTGAAGTGGCAGGGCGCGGCTACACCTTC

abundance: many
d_gene: .
v_gene: TRBV2
j_gene: TRBJ2-5
CDR3aa: CASSEPAGRGETQYF
CDR3nt: TGTGCCAGCAGTGAACCTGCGGGGCGTGGAGAGACCCAGTACTTC

abundance: many
d_gene: TRBD1
v_gene: TRBV24-1
j_gene: TRBJ2-6
CDR3aa: CATSRGQGAAGANVLTF
CDR3nt: TGTGCCACCAGTCGCGGACAGGGTGCAGCTGGGGCCAACGTCCTGACTTTC

abundance: many
d_gene: .
v_gene: TRBV18
j_gene: TRBJ1-1
CDR3aa: CASSPRGGGGEAFF
CDR3nt: TGTGCCAGCTCACCACGCGGCGGAGGGGGTGAAGCTTTCTTT

abundance: many
d_gene: .
v_gene: TRBV15
j_gene: TRBJ1-5
CDR3aa: CATSRDLGQGQPQHF
CDR3nt: TGTGCCACCAGCAGAGATTTGGGGCAGGGGCAGCCCCAGCATTTT

abundance: few
d_gene: TRBD1
v_gene: TRBV5-6
j_gene: TRBJ1-4
CDR3aa: CASSPGQGAEEYEKLFF
CDR3nt: TGTGCCAGCAGCCCGGGACAGGGGGCAGAGGAGTATGAAAAACTGTTTTTT

abundance: many
d_gene: .
v_gene: TRBV7-2
j_gene: TRBJ2-7
CDR3aa: CASSWGPADYEQYF
CDR3nt: TGTGCCAGCAGCTGGGGGCCGGCAGACTACGAGCAGTACTTC

abundance: many
d_gene: .
v_gene: TRBV12-3/TRBV12-4
j_gene: TRBJ1-2
CDR3aa: CASSSISRNYGYTF
CDR3nt: TGTGCCAGCAGTTCGATTTCCAGGAATTATGGCTACACCTTC

abundance: many
d_gene: .
v_gene: TRBV4-2
j_gene: TRBJ2-5
CDR3aa: CASSHRRGPEGTQYF
CDR3nt: TGTGCCAGCAGCCACAGACGTGGCCCCGAGGGAACCCAGTACTTC

abundance: many
d_gene: .
v_gene: TRBV6-2/TRBV6-3
j_gene: TRBJ2-6
CDR3aa: CASRVRPSGANVLTF
CDR3nt: TGTGCCAGCAGGGTCCGGCCCTCTGGGGCCAACGTCCTGACTTTC

abundance: few
d_gene: TRBD2
v_gene: TRBV27
j_gene: TRBJ2-6
CDR3aa: CASSPGGGVGGANVLTF
CDR3nt: TGTGCCAGCAGTCCTGGCGGGGGGGTCGGTGGGGCCAACGTCCTGACTTTC

abundance: many
d_gene: .
v_gene: TRBV28
j_gene: TRBJ1-5
CDR3aa: CASSLLVISNQPQHF
CDR3nt: TGTGCCAGCAGTTTATTGGTGATTAGCAATCAGCCCCAGCATTTT

abundance: many
d_gene: TRBD1
v_gene: TRBV28
j_gene: TRBJ1-2
CDR3aa: CASSLNTGEEVYGYTF
CDR3nt: TGTGCCAGCAGTTTAAACACAGGGGAAGAGGTCTATGGCTACACCTTC

abundance: few
d_gene: .
v_gene: TRBV6-1
j_gene: TRBJ1-5
CDR3aa: CASSGLHFSNQPQHF
CDR3nt: TGTGCCAGCAGTGGATTACATTTTAGCAATCAGCCCCAGCATTTT

abundance: many
d_gene: .
v_gene: TRBV27
j_gene: TRBJ1-1
CDR3aa: CASSLSARGNTEAFF
CDR3nt: TGTGCCAGCAGTTTATCGGCCAGGGGGAACACTGAAGCTTTCTTT

abundance: many
d_gene: TRBD1
v_gene: TRBV18
j_gene: TRBJ1-6
CDR3aa: CASSPATGFGINSPLHF
CDR3nt: TGTGCCAGCTCACCAGCGACAGGGTTTGGGATCAATTCACCCCTCCACTTT

abundance: .
d_gene: .
v_gene: TRBV6-1
j_gene: TRBJ2-7
CDR3aa: CASSPKGPTREQYF
CDR3nt: TGTGCCAGCAGCCCCAAGGGACCGACGCGGGAGCAGTACTTC

abundance: many
d_gene: .
v_gene: TRBV28
j_gene: TRBJ1-1
CDR3aa: CASSLMFNTEAFF
CDR3nt: TGTGCCAGCAGTTTAATGTTCAACACTGAAGCTTTCTTT

abundance: many
d_gene: TRBD1
v_gene: TRBV20-1
j_gene: TRBJ2-5
CDR3aa: CSASETGQGGQETQYF
CDR3nt: TGCAGTGCTAGTGAGACAGGGCAAGGAGGCCAAGAGACCCAGTACTTC

abundance: many
d_gene: .
v_gene: TRBV6-1
j_gene: TRBJ1-5
CDR3aa: CASSDRQGEQPQHF
CDR3nt: TGTGCCAGCAGTGACCGGCAGGGCGAACAGCCCCAGCATTTT

abundance: many
d_gene: .
v_gene: TRBV9
j_gene: TRBJ1-3
CDR3aa: CASSVEQVISGNTIYF
CDR3nt: TGTGCCAGCAGCGTAGAACAGGTGATCTCTGGAAACACCATATATTTT

abundance: .
d_gene: TRBD1
v_gene: TRBV4-1
j_gene: TRBJ1-1
CDR3aa: CASSQVGGTGGAFVWMNTEAFF
CDR3nt: TGCGCCAGCAGCCAAGTAGGGGGGACAGGGGGCGCATTCGTTTGGATGAACACTGAAGCTTTCTTT

abundance: many
d_gene: .
v_gene: TRBV11-2
j_gene: TRBJ1-1
CDR3aa: CASSLSPYLNTEAFF
CDR3nt: TGTGCCAGCAGCTTATCCCCATACTTGAACACTGAAGCTTTCTTT

abundance: .
d_gene: TRBD1
v_gene: TRBV12-3/TRBV12-4
j_gene: TRBJ1-1
CDR3aa: CASSLRRGPNTEAFF
CDR3nt: TGTGCCAGCAGCTTGAGAAGGGGGCCGAACACTGAAGCTTTCTTT

abundance: many
d_gene: .
v_gene: TRBV6-5
j_gene: TRBJ1-5
CDR3aa: CASILLTGNQPQHF
CDR3nt: TGTGCCAGCATCTTATTGACAGGCAATCAGCCCCAGCATTTT

abundance: many
d_gene: .
v_gene: TRBV27
j_gene: TRBJ1-1
CDR3aa: CASSFPGGTEAFF
CDR3nt: TGTGCCAGCAGTTTCCCGGGGGGCACTGAAGCTTTCTTT

abundance: many
d_gene: .
v_gene: TRBV19
j_gene: TRBJ1-5
CDR3aa: CASSIGGLSNQPQHF
CDR3nt: TGTGCCAGTAGTATTGGGGGGTTAAGCAATCAGCCCCAGCATTTT

abundance: many
d_gene: .
v_gene: TRBV12-3/TRBV12-4
j_gene: TRBJ1-1
CDR3aa: CASRSLWSTEAFF
CDR3nt: TGTGCCAGCAGAAGCCTATGGTCCACTGAAGCTTTCTTT

abundance: few
d_gene: .
v_gene: TRBV6-2/TRBV6-3
j_gene: TRBJ2-7
CDR3aa: CASSYTQEQYF
CDR3nt: TGTGCCAGCAGTTACACACAAGAGCAGTACTTC

abundance: few
d_gene: .
v_gene: TRBV30
j_gene: TRBJ2-2
CDR3aa: CAWSVLIGTGELFF
CDR3nt: TGTGCCTGGAGTGTACTGATCGGCACCGGGGAGCTGTTTTTT

abundance: .
d_gene: TRBD1
v_gene: TRBV20-1
j_gene: TRBJ1-1
CDR3aa: CSAPRGRTRNTEAFF
CDR3nt: TGCAGTGCCCCGAGGGGGCGGACAAGAAACACTGAAGCTTTCTTT

abundance: many
d_gene: TRBD1
v_gene: TRBV5-4
j_gene: TRBJ1-2
CDR3aa: CASRRQGLDYGYTF
CDR3nt: TGTGCCAGCAGACGACAGGGTTTAGACTATGGCTACACCTTC

abundance: few
d_gene: .
v_gene: TRBV30
j_gene: TRBJ2-5
CDR3aa: CAWSVQQETQYF
CDR3nt: TGTGCCTGGAGTGTACAGCAAGAGACCCAGTACTTC

abundance: many
d_gene: TRBD1
v_gene: TRBV18
j_gene: TRBJ1-1
CDR3aa: CASSPGDRLNTEAFF
CDR3nt: TGTGCCAGCTCACCAGGGGACAGGCTTAACACTGAAGCTTTCTTT

abundance: .
d_gene: TRBD1
v_gene: TRBV12-3/TRBV12-4
j_gene: TRBJ1-1
CDR3aa: CASKKQGDTEAFF
CDR3nt: TGTGCCAGCAAAAAACAGGGGGACACTGAAGCTTTCTTT

abundance: many
d_gene: .
v_gene: TRBV5-5
j_gene: TRBJ1-1
CDR3aa: CASSLPRDSQSTEAFF
CDR3nt: TGTGCCAGCAGCCTGCCTCGGGACTCCCAAAGCACTGAAGCTTTCTTT

abundance: once
d_gene: .
v_gene: TRBV6-5
j_gene: TRBJ1-1
CDR3aa: CASSYPLNTEAFF
CDR3nt: TGTGCCAGCAGTTACCCCCTAAACACTGAAGCTTTCTTT

abundance: many
d_gene: TRBD2
v_gene: TRBV5-1
j_gene: TRBJ2-7
CDR3aa: CASSRRLAPAGGTSEQYF
CDR3nt: TGCGCCAGCAGCCGAAGACTAGCGCCCGCCGGAGGTACGAGCGAGCAGTACTTC

abundance: .
d_gene: .
v_gene: TRBV15
j_gene: TRBJ2-7
CDR3aa: CATSSARGYEQYF
CDR3nt: TGTGCCACCAGCAGCGCCCGCGGCTACGAGCAGTACTTC